Listed below are T cell receptor beta chains from one sample, sequenced in a study of long-term antiretroviral therapy in people with HIV. Produced via immunoSEQ multiplex PCR; TCRdb's table is partial and in-frame only. The sample consists of 25,000 to 30,000 clones, roughly four fifths of them appearing once. Source: unsorted PBMCs, taken 2.9 years after starting antiretroviral therapy. Receptors originate from a man between 50 and 59 years old with HIV. CDR3s include the opening cysteine and the closing phenylalanine or tryptophan. D genes are given only for firm matches. For some rows the clone size is stated as once, few or many, or as a class when expanded; others skip it.

v_gene,d_gene,j_gene,abundance,CDR3nt,CDR3aa
TRBV7-6,.,TRBJ2-3,.,TGTGCCAGCAGCCTCACGGGGTCGCGAAACACAGATACGCAGTATTTT,CASSLTGSRNTDTQYF
TRBV20-1,.,TRBJ2-7,.,TGCAGTGCTATCATCAACGAGCAGTACTTC,CSAIINEQYF
TRBV19,.,TRBJ2-1,once,TGTGCCAGTGCCCCAAGCTCCTACAATGAGCAGTTCTTC,CASAPSSYNEQFF
TRBV9,TRBD1,TRBJ1-2,.,TGTGCCAGCAGCGTAGACAGGGGGCTGGGTGGCTACACCTTC,CASSVDRGLGGYTF
TRBV27,.,TRBJ1-6,.,TGTGCCAGCAGATTATACGGATCCGGGGTAAGCTCACCCCTCCACTTT,CASRLYGSGVSSPLHF
TRBV6-5,TRBD1,TRBJ1-5,.,TGTGCCAGCAAGATGACAGGGCCTAGCAATCAGCCCCAGCATTTT,CASKMTGPSNQPQHF
TRBV30,.,TRBJ1-1,.,TGTGCCTGGAGTGTAATCTGGGGGAACACTGAAGCTTTCTTT,CAWSVIWGNTEAFF
TRBV7-9,.,TRBJ2-5,.,TGTGCCAGCAGCTGGACCAGGGACCTATTCCAAGAGACCCAGTACTTC,CASSWTRDLFQETQYF
TRBV9,.,TRBJ2-5,.,TGTGCCAGCAGCCCCGCGGGGGAGACCCAGTACTTC,CASSPAGETQYF
TRBV6-9,TRBD1,TRBJ1-2,.,TGTGCCAGCAGTTTAGGGGACCAGGGGGCTAACTATGGCTACACCTTC,CASSLGDQGANYGYTF
TRBV27,.,TRBJ2-1,.,TGTGCCAGCAGTTTTAACCGGAATGAGCAGTTCTTC,CASSFNRNEQFF
TRBV7-9,.,TRBJ1-1,.,TGTGCCAGCAGCTTGAATACTGAAGCTTTCTTT,CASSLNTEAFF
TRBV11-2,.,TRBJ2-2,once,TGTGCCAGCAGCTTAGTTGGGGGCGCTGGGACCGGGGAGCTGTTTTTT,CASSLVGGAGTGELFF
TRBV7-8,.,TRBJ2-3,.,TGTGCCAGCAGCTTAGAAGGCAGGGAGGAAGATACGCAGTATTTT,CASSLEGREEDTQYF
TRBV5-6,.,TRBJ2-7,once,TGTGCCAGCAGCTGGCGGGGTAGCGGCTACGAGCAGTACTTC,CASSWRGSGYEQYF
TRBV5-5,TRBD1,TRBJ1-4,.,TGTGCCAGCAGCCCCCTACCGGACAGGGACAATGAAAAACTGTTTTTT,CASSPLPDRDNEKLFF
TRBV25-1,TRBD1,TRBJ1-6,.,TGTGCCAGCAGCAGAACAGGGGGCGCCTCACCCCTCCACTTT,CASSRTGGASPLHF